This T cell receptor beta chain was identified during a study of T cell repertoires in cytomegalovirus infection. Study-level background: The public TCR beta signatures pointed to both CMV infection and matching HLA type. General study findings and limits: Carriers of CMV and the relevant HLA type were discriminated by public TCR beta frequency. HLA-C-restricted CMV-specific TCR beta clonotypes prevailed in the ex vivo response.

This clonotype turned up a few times. What it binds is not known. TCRdb ran MiXCR on the reads and lists one entry per CDR3 protein. Found here are hundreds of thousands of distinct CDR3 sequences, over 7.5% of them singletons; the top ten hold about 3.9%. Material: PBMCs. This receptor was identified in a human donor in good health (CMV status not recorded). Some clones in this sample may be carry-over from other donors' samples.

CDR3 bases: TGTGCCAGCAGCTCCCTCGGAGGGGGACGGACCGGGGAGCTGTTTTTT. Translation gives CASSSLGGGRTGELFF. This chain joins TRBV7-2 and TRBJ2-2, with D perhaps TRBD1 or TRBD2 (6 bases each). The CDR3 consists of 16 residues. The V and J ends lost 4 bases and 5 bases respectively, with 17 bases between them. Per the germline V gene, CDR1 is SGHTA and CDR2 is FQGNSA.